A single sample is the source of the 9 T cell receptor beta chains below, sequenced in a study of blood T cells in healthy people across ages (dated by TCRdb to between 2014 and 2017). Receptor amplification or capture employed 5' RACE. Sequenced on an Illumina HiSeq 2500. A second PCR of roughly 7 to 11 cycles was performed with a sample-barcoded 5' primer and a J-beta primer mix. In TCRdb, the public reads were trimmed at Q25 with fastp and aligned with MiXCR, with productive beta chains retained. Rows with one shared CDR3 protein collapse into an entry with the most common genes and DNA. A total of around 800,000 distinct CDR3 sequences appear in this sample, about 26% of them only once. The ten most abundant clones make up about 3% of the sample. The sample was also reused in another study, on T cells of mothers and their children.

Material for sequencing was blood. Every receptor here comes from a boy younger than 18 in good health.

The chain has TRBV11-1 and TRBJ2-7; 8 positions match TRBD1. CDR1 and CDR2 from the germline V gene are SGHAT and FQDESV (reference sequence). V was clipped by 2 bases and J by 2 bases; unmatched bases: 8. The CDR3 loop spans 16 amino acids. In DNA form, the CDR3 reads TGTGCCAGCAGCTTAACACCGGGACAGGTGACCTACGAGCAGTACTTC. Translation: CASSLTPGQVTYEQYF.

Only one count was recorded for this clonotype. The chain couples TRBV10-3 to TRBJ2-5; 7 nucleotides line up with TRBD1. The CDR3 totals 14 residues. The trim removed 6 bases at V and 11 bases at J, leaving 15 bases unmatched. Germline V lookup: CDR1 ENHRY, CDR2 SYGVKD. The CDR3 sequence: CAIRPGQPEEEQYF. For the CDR3, the DNA is TGTGCCATCAGACCGGGACAGCCGGAGGAGGAGCAGTACTTC.

The gene calls are TRBV30 and TRBJ1-4, with TRBD1 as a possible D gene (6 bases). This CDR3 is 14 amino acids long. The ends were cut back, 1 base at V and 4 bases at J, with 10 bases in the middle. Germline V gene sequence: CDR1 GTSNPN, CDR2 SVGIG (reference sequence). CDR3 amino acids: CAWSADSNNEKLFF. The CDR3 DNA reads TGTGCCTGGAGTGCGGACAGCAATAATGAAAAACTGTTTTTT.

This clonotype was counted a single time. This may stem from a read error, because a much larger clone lies one nucleotide away. This chain connects TRBV20-1 to TRBJ2-5; D not certain. CDR3 length equals 11 residues. The V gene lost 3 bases and the J gene lost 4 bases, with 6 bases spanning the gap. Per germline, CDR1 DFQATT and CDR2 SNEGSKA (reference sequence). CDR3 DNA: TGCAGTGCTAGCCCCGTAGAGACCCAGTACTTC. Protein sequence: CSASPVETQYF.

This clonotype appeared a single time. The J gene is TRBJ2-7, the V gene TRBV20-1; 11 positions agree with TRBD2. Trimming removed 6 bases from V and 3 bases from J; junction bases left unmatched: 7. CDR1 is DFQATT and CDR2 is SNEGSKA in the germline V gene (reference sequence). This CDR3 has 14 amino acids. The CDR3 here is CSAPSGTSGYEQYF. The CDR3 DNA is TGCAGTGCCCCCTCCGGGACTAGCGGCTACGAGCAGTACTTC.

CDR3 in DNA: TGTGCCACCAGTGGAAGCAAAGGAGTGGGCAATGAGCAGTTCTTC. Amino acid sequence: CATSGSKGVGNEQFF. The chain uses TRBV24-1 and TRBJ2-5; D ambiguous. The J call is doubtful: the DNA matches TRBJ2-1 better. The CDR3 totals 15 residues. Germline V gene lookup returns CDR1 KGHDR and CDR2 SFDVKD.

Here the CDR3 reads CASSLNSGDYNEQFF. As DNA, the CDR3 is TGTGCCAGCAGCTTGAACAGCGGGGATTACAATGAGCAGTTCTTC. J is TRBJ2-1 and V is TRBV7-8, with TRBD2 matching 7 bases. V gave up 3 bases and J gave up 4 bases; unmatched junction bases: 6. The germline gives CDR1 SGHVS, CDR2 FQNEAQ. The CDR3 runs to 15 residues.

The chain combines TRBV30 with TRBJ2-1, with D possibly TRBD1 on 5 matching bases. The CDR3 is 14 amino acids. V gave up 7 bases and J gave up 1 base, with 14 bases separating them. CDR1 and CDR2 from the germline V gene are GTSNPN and SVGIG (reference sequence). The CDR3 DNA reads TGTGCCTTGAAAGGGGCAGGGTCCTACAATGAGCAGTTCTTC. This sequence encodes CALKGAGSYNEQFF.

J is TRBJ2-3 and V is TRBV20-1, with TRBD2 identical over 12 bases. CDR1 is DFQATT, CDR2 SNEGSKA, per germline (reference sequence). With V trimmed by 4 bases and J by 2 bases, 4 bases remained unmatched. There are 15 residues in the CDR3. The CDR3 nucleotides read TGCAGTGCTAATCTAGCGGGGGGGCTCACAGATACGCAGTATTTT. Its translation is CSANLAGGLTDTQYF.